This T cell receptor (beta chain) was obtained from a study of shared clonotypes between healthy human individuals. The overall study: For every donor, three CD4 naive, three CD4 memory, two CD8 naive and one CD8 memory plates were used.

Remarks on this clone: Its cognate antigen is unknown.

The repertoire was sequenced with immunoSEQ multiplex PCR; TCRdb's copy has only in-frame clones and lacks some. Of more than 2 million clones detected, approximately 94% appear once; the ten largest clones hold approximately 0.13%. Overall study findings and caveats: The sole specimen, blood, was sampled, and tissue repertoires likely differ. Memory subsets generally showed smaller estimated richness than naive subsets did. The study found lower generation probabilities in non-shared clonotypes than in those shared by all four donors.

CDR1 SGHTA and CDR2 FQGNSA come from the germline V gene. This CDR3 has 17 amino acids. V dropped 5 bases and J dropped 6; count of bases not matched to a gene: 13. This TCR derives from a man aged 18-30 years in good health. What was sequenced was naive CD4+ T cells sorted from blood. Documented subset: CD45RA+ positively selected. The gene calls are TRBV7-2 and TRBJ2-1; 10 bases align to TRBD2. In DNA, the CDR3 is TGTGCCAGCAGCCCGAATCAAGCGGGAGGGCCCCGCAATGAGCAGTTCTTC. It specifies CASSPNQAGGPRNEQFF.